This T cell receptor beta chain was profiled in a study of shared clonotypes between healthy human individuals. This CDR3 spans 11 amino acids. The V segment lost 4 bases and the J segment 11 bases; nucleotides outside the gene matches: 1. Germline V gives CDR1 SEHNR, CDR2 FQNEAQ (reference sequence). This clone was counted between two and nine times. Terminally differentiated effector memory CD45RA+ cells were left out of the naive CD8 fraction, which was CD45RO-negative and positively selected for CCR7. Clones were sequenced by immunoSEQ multiplex PCR, and TCRdb holds only the in-frame ones, with some missing. The table has about 1,800,000 clones, 85% to 95% seen once; the top ten hold 0.9% to 1.5%.

Sequenced material: naive CD8+ T cells sorted from blood. The gene calls are TRBV7-9 and TRBJ1-4, with 7 bases identical to TRBD1. This clonotype originated in a man aged 18 to 30 in good health. CDR3 residues: CASSSGGKLFF. CDR3 DNA: TGTGCCAGCAGCTCAGGGGGGAAACTGTTTTTT.